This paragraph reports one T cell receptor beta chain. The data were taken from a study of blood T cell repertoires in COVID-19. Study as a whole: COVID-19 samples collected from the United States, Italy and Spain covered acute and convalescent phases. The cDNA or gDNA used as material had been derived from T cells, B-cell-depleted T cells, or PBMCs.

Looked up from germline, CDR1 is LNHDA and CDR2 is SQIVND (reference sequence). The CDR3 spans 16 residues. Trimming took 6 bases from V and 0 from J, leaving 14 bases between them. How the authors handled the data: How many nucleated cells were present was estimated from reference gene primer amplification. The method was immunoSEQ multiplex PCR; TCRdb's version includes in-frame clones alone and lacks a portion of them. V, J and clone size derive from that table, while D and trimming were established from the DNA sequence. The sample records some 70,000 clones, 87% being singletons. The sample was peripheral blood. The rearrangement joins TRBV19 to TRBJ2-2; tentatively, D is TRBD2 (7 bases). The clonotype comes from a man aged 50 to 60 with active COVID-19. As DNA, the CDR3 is TGTGCCAGTAGCTCCCGGGGGGCCCCGAACACCGGGGAGCTGTTTTTT. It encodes CASSSRGAPNTGELFF.